The rows below give T cell receptor beta chains drawn from one sample of a study of blood T cell repertoires in COVID-19. Some clones are missing from TCRdb's copy, which holds only in-frame ones; the method was immunoSEQ multiplex PCR. Among some 130,000 clones listed, around four fifths were seen once. The sequenced sample was PBMCs or T cells enriched from blood (not recorded which). Source of these receptors: a man in his thirties or forties who had recovered from COVID-19. Both conserved end residues are part of each CDR3. The D gene is left open where the match is weak. For some rows the clone size is stated as once, few or many, or as a class when expanded; others skip it.

d_call j_call v_call clone_size cdr3_aa cdr3_nt
- TRBJ1-4 TRBV4-1 - CASSQDYRATNEKLFF TGCGCCAGCAGCCAAGATTACCGAGCAACTAATGAAAAACTGTTTTTT
- TRBJ1-1 TRBV29-1 - CSAAGHENTEAFF TGCAGCGCCGCGGGCCATGAGAACACTGAAGCTTTCTTT
- TRBJ2-7 TRBV18 - CASSEGGIYEQYF TGTGCCAGCTCAGAGGGGGGGATATACGAGCAGTACTTC
- TRBJ1-1 TRBV5-5 - CASSLAGAHTEAFF TGTGCCAGCAGCTTGGCAGGGGCCCACACTGAAGCTTTCTTT
TRBD1 TRBJ1-6 TRBV27 - CASSLYQGAGNSPLHF TGTGCCAGCAGTTTATACCAGGGGGCAGGTAATTCACCCCTCCACTTT
- TRBJ2-7 TRBV5-5 - CASSWSNRVSYEQYF TGTGCCAGCAGCTGGTCTAACAGGGTCTCCTACGAGCAGTACTTC
- TRBJ1-1 TRBV6-5 - CASRPRGESNTEAFF TGTGCCAGCAGACCCCGGGGGGAGTCGAACACTGAAGCTTTCTTT
- TRBJ1-3 TRBV9 - CASNEGSGNTIYF TGTGCCAGCAACGAGGGCTCTGGAAACACCATATATTTT
- TRBJ1-4 TRBV9 - CASSVEGLGGTFGEKLFF TGTGCCAGCAGCGTAGAGGGGCTGGGGGGGACCTTTGGTGAAAAACTGTTTTTT
TRBD1 TRBJ2-3 TRBV7-9 - CASIQQGAGTDTQYF TGTGCCAGCATCCAACAGGGGGCAGGCACAGATACGCAGTATTTT
- TRBJ1-1 TRBV25-1 - CASSPTSGVHEAFF TGTGCCAGCAGCCCCACATCCGGGGTTCATGAAGCTTTCTTT
TRBD2 TRBJ2-3 TRBV29-1 - CSVGASSGGPNTQYF TGCAGCGTTGGGGCGTCTAGCGGGGGGCCTAATACGCAGTATTTT
- TRBJ1-2 TRBV29-1 - CSAYLGGYGYTF TGCAGCGCCTACTTAGGAGGCTATGGCTACACCTTC
- TRBJ1-2 TRBV2 few CASRKDSPNYGYTF TGTGCCAGCAGGAAGGACTCACCTAACTATGGCTACACCTTC
- TRBJ2-2 TRBV3-1/TRBV3-2 - CASGAGELFF TGTGCCAGCGGAGCGGGGGAGCTGTTTTTT
- TRBJ1-2 TRBV5-6 - CASSPRNYGYTF TGTGCCAGCAGCCCCCGTAACTATGGCTACACCTTC
- TRBJ2-2 TRBV10-3 - CAIRPTGNTGELFF TGTGCCATCAGGCCGACAGGGAACACCGGGGAGCTGTTTTTT
- TRBJ2-1 TRBV11-2 - CASSLLGGLDYNEQFF TGTGCCAGCAGCTTACTTGGGGGCTTAGACTACAATGAGCAGTTCTTC
TRBD1 TRBJ2-5 TRBV2 once CASRQGEQETQYF TGTGCCAGCCGGCAGGGGGAGCAAGAGACCCAGTACTTC
TRBD2 TRBJ2-1 TRBV7-9 - CASSLGLAGYNEQFF TGTGCCAGCAGCTTGGGACTAGCGGGATACAATGAGCAGTTCTTC
- TRBJ1-3 TRBV12-3/TRBV12-4 - CASSPVRQGGINF TGTGCCAGCAGCCCCGTCCGCCAGGGTGGTATTAATTTT
- TRBJ2-5 TRBV5-4 - CASSPPQNKETQYF TGTGCCAGCAGTCCCCCCCAGAACAAAGAGACCCAGTACTTC
TRBD1 TRBJ1-2 TRBV30 - CAWSVQGAPHGYTF TGTGCCTGGAGTGTTCAGGGGGCGCCTCATGGCTACACCTTC
- TRBJ2-2 TRBV2 - CASSYSAANTGELFF TGTGCCAGCAGCTATTCAGCGGCGAACACCGGGGAGCTGTTTTTT
- TRBJ1-1 TRBV7-7 - CASRRYRFGLDTEAFF TGTGCTAGCAGACGATACAGGTTTGGGCTTGACACTGAAGCTTTCTTT
- TRBJ1-2 TRBV5-6 - CASSLSRTVNYGYTF TGTGCCAGCAGCTTGTCGAGAACAGTTAACTATGGCTACACCTTC
TRBD2 TRBJ2-3 TRBV7-6 - CASSRGTSGESDTQYF TGTGCCAGCAGCAGAGGGACTAGTGGAGAATCAGATACGCAGTATTTT
- TRBJ1-5 TRBV19 few CASSSIQRQPQHF TGTGCCAGTAGTTCGATCCAGCGGCAGCCCCAGCATTTT
- TRBJ1-1 TRBV3-1/TRBV3-2 - CASSQGHSNTEAFF TGTGCCAGCAGCCAAGGCCACTCGAACACTGAAGCTTTCTTT
- TRBJ1-2 TRBV6-4 - CASSEQVGNYGYTF TGTGCCAGCAGTGAACAGGTTGGAAACTATGGCTACACCTTC
- TRBJ2-3 TRBV28 - CASSSLGETQYF TGTGCCAGCAGTTCTTTAGGGGAAACGCAGTATTTT
- TRBJ1-2 TRBV5-1 - CASSLDPGGYTF TGCGCCAGCAGCTTAGATCCCGGGGGCTACACCTTC
TRBD2 TRBJ2-3 TRBV4-1 - CASSQGGSGRDTQYF TGCGCCAGCAGCCAAGGCGGGAGTGGGAGAGATACGCAGTATTTT